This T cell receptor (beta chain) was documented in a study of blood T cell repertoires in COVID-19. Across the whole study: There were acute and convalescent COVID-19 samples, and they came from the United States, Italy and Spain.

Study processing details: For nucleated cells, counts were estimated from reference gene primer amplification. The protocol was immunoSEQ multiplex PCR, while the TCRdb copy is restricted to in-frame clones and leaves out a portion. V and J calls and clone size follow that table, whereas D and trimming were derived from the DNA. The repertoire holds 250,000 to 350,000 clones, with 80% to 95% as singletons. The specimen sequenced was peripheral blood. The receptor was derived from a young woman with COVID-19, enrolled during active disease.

CDR3: CASSVSILTDTEAFF. CDR3 bases: TGTGCCAGCAGCGTATCGATATTAACAGACACTGAAGCTTTCTTT. The chain recombines TRBV9 with TRBJ1-1, with D unresolved. This CDR3 comprises 15 residues. The V and J ends lost 1 base and 3 bases respectively, with 13 bases between them. The V gene's germline CDR1 is SGDLS and CDR2 YYNGEE.